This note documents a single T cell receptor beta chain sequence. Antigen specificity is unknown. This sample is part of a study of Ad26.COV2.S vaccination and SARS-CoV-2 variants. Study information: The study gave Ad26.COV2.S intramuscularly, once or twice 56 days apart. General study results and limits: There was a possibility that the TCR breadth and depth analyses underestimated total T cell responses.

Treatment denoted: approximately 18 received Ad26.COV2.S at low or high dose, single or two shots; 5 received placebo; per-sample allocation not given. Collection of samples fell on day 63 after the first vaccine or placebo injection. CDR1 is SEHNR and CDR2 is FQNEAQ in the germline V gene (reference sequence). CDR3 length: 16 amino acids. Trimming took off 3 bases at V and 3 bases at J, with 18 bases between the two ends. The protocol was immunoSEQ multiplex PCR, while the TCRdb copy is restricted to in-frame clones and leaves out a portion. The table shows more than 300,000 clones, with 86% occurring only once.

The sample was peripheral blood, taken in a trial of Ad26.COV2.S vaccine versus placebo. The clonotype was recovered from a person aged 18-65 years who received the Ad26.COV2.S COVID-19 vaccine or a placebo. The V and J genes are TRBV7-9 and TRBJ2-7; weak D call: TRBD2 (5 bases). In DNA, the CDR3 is TGTGCCAGCAGCTTCGACTACTCGCGAGGTCACTACGAGCAGTACTTC. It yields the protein CASSFDYSRGHYEQYF.